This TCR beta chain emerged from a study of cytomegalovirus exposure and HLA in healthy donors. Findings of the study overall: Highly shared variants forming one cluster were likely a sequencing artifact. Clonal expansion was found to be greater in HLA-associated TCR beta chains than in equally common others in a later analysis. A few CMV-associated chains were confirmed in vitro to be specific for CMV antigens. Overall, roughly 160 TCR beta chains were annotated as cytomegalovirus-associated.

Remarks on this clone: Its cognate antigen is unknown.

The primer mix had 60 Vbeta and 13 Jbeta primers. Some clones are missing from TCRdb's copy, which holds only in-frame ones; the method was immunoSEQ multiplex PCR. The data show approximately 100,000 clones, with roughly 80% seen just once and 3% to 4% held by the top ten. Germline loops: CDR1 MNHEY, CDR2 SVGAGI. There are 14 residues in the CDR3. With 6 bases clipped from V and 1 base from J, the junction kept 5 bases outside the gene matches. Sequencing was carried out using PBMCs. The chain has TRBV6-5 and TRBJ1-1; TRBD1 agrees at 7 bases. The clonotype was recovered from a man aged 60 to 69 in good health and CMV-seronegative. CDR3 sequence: CASRRGQKNTEAFF. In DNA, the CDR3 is TGTGCCAGCAGGAGGGGACAGAAGAACACTGAAGCTTTCTTT.